One and the same sample provided the 5 T cell receptor beta chains below, sequenced in a study of T cells in Graves' hyperthyroidism and ophthalmopathy. Amplified regions were TCR beta CDR3 sequences from RNA transcripts. A first-round RT-PCR of the TCR CDR3 used the HTBI primer set. Each CDR3 protein gets one entry after TCRdb re-called the multiplex PCR reads with MiXCR. This table has some 620,000 distinct CDR3 sequences, 15% to 20% appearing once. The specimen was blood. These receptors originate from a woman under 40 with Graves' hyperthyroidism.

This clonotype has just one count. J is TRBJ2-7 and V is TRBV14; weak D call: TRBD1 (5 bases). The CDR3 has 16 residues. V was pared by 2 bases and J by 5 bases, with 19 bases between. Germline V gene lookup returns CDR1 SGHDN and CDR2 FVKESK. In DNA form, the CDR3 reads TGTGCCAGCAGCCAAATTCGGTTTCAGGGCAGGGACGAGCAGTACTTC. This encodes CASSQIRFQGRDEQYF.

Ten or more counts support this clonotype. The chain has TRBV30 and TRBJ1-6; 9 bases are a match to TRBD1. The CDR3 totals 14 residues. Germline CDR1 is GTSNPN and CDR2 is SVGIG (reference sequence). V lost 1 base and J lost 9; bases outside the gene matches: 4. CDR3 sequence: CAWSGGQGSSPLHF. The CDR3 DNA follows: TGTGCCTGGAGTGGGGGACAGGGCAGTTCACCCCTCCACTTT.

This clonotype was seen only a few times. The chain is built from TRBV20-1 and TRBJ2-6, with D perhaps TRBD2 (5 bases). This CDR3 contains 14 residues. V lost 6 bases and J 2 bases, leaving 11 bases between the germline ends. The V gene's germline CDR1 is DFQATT and CDR2 SNEGSKA (reference sequence). The CDR3 nucleotides are TGCAGTGCGAGGCGGGTGCCTGGGGCCAACGTCCTGACTTTC. Protein sequence: CSARRVPGANVLTF.

The V gene is TRBV12-3 or TRBV12-4, the J gene TRBJ2-2; TRBD2 might be the D (5 bases). Trimming took off 7 bases at V and 7 bases at J, with 19 bases between the two ends. The CDR3 contains 15 residues. The CDR3 sequence is CASTFSGEAGGELFF. CDR3 DNA: TGTGCCAGCACCTTCTCCGGAGAGGCGGGCGGGGAGCTGTTTTTT.

This clonotype was counted only a few times. The J gene is TRBJ2-3, the V gene TRBV4-1, with TRBD1 as a possible D gene (6 bases). Germline CDR1 MGHRA, CDR2 YSYEKL. The length of the CDR3 is 16 residues. V was pared by 0 bases and J by 1 base, with 11 bases between. In DNA form, the CDR3 reads TGCGCCAGCAGCCAAGATCTAGGGGGAGGCACAGATACGCAGTATTTT. Translated: CASSQDLGGGTDTQYF.